This T cell receptor (beta chain) was documented in a study of quantifying T cell responses using KT2 cells. Looking at the study overall: Reverse transcription used primers in the TCR alpha and beta constant regions.

This CDR3 spans 17 amino acids. Trimming at V came to 3 bases and at J to 0 bases, leaving 13 bases not matched to a gene. Germline CDR1 DFQATT, CDR2 SNEGSKA (reference sequence). Ten or more counts support this clonotype. Antigen unknown. Each cDNA got a UMI-containing oligo ligated at its 3' end. The first PCR ran 4 to 5 cycles with an equimolar RC1.1 and RC1.2 beta primer mix. TCRdb passed the UMI-ligation and nested PCR reads through MiXCR, listing each CDR3 protein once. The sample shows over 25,000 distinct CDR3 sequences, 10% of them seen only once. Study-level results: KT2 sequences were detected down to about one KT2 cell per 100,000 PBMC.

The TCR sequence derives from a human donor. The sample taken for sequencing was PBMCs spiked with cells of the T cell clone KT2. V gene TRBV20-1 combines with J gene TRBJ1-1; 7 bases are shared with TRBD1. This chain's CDR3 is CSARGVHRGVMNTEAFF. The CDR3 DNA is TGCAGTGCTAGGGGGGTCCACAGGGGAGTAATGAACACTGAAGCTTTCTTT.